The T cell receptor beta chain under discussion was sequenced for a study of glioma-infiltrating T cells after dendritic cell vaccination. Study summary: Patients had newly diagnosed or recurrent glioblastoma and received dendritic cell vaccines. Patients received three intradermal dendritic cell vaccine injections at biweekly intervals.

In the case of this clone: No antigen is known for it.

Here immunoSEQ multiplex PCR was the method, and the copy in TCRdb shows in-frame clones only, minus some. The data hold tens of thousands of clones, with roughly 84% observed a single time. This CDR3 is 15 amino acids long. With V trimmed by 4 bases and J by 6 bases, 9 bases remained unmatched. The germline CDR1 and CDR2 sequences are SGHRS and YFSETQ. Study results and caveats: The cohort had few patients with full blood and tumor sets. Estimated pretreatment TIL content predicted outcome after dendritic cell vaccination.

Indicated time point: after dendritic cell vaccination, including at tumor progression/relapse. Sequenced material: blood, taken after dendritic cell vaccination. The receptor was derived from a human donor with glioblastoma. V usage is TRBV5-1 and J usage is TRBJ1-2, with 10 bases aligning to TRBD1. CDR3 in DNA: TGCGCCAGCAGCCGAGGGACAGGGGAATACAATGGCTACACCTTC. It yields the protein CASSRGTGEYNGYTF.